Given below is one T cell receptor (beta chain) in context. Produced via immunoSEQ multiplex PCR; TCRdb's table is partial and in-frame only. This sample has 300,000 or so clones, with about nine tenths found just once. The data belong to a study of blood T cell repertoires in COVID-19. Material: PBMCs or T cells enriched from blood (not recorded which). The clonotype originates from a woman aged 25 to 39 who had recovered from COVID-19.

The CDR3 DNA reads TGTGCCAGCAGAGATAGCGGGAGGGCCGGCTACGAGCAGTACTTC. It encodes CASRDSGRAGYEQYF. The chain employs TRBV2 and TRBJ2-7; TRBD2 agrees at 11 bases. The length of the CDR3 is 15 residues. Trimming at V came to 6 bases and at J to 3 bases, leaving 7 bases not matched to a gene. Germline V gene lookup returns CDR1 SNHLY and CDR2 FYNNEI.